This T cell receptor (beta chain) was identified in a study of T cell repertoires in cytomegalovirus infection. Study-wide background: Matching HLA type and CMV infection were both indicated by public TCR beta signatures. The study's findings and limits: The cumulative frequency of public TCR beta families identified carriers of CMV plus the relevant HLA. CMV-specific TCR beta clonotypes restricted by HLA-C dominated the ex vivo response.

The germline V gene encodes CDR1 SGHVS and CDR2 FQNEAQ. The CDR3 contains 22 residues. The ends lost 5 bases at V and 0 bases at J; junction bases unmatched: 22. In TCRdb, the reads were re-called with MiXCR into one record per CDR3 protein. Of around 320,000 distinct CDR3 sequences listed, 9.5% are singletons. In this sample, this clonotype turned up many times. Its antigen is not known. This rearrangement joins TRBV7-8 to TRBJ2-1; the match to TRBD2 covers 10 bases. The sequenced material came from PBMCs. This receptor was taken from a human donor in good health (CMV status not recorded). Some clones in this sample may be carry-over from other donors' samples. The CDR3 DNA is TGTGCCAGCAGCCTAAGCCCCTCAGGACTAGCGGCCCGGTTTTCCTCCTACAATGAGCAGTTCTTC. It codes for CASSLSPSGLAARFSSYNEQFF.